A single sample is the source of the 5 T cell receptor beta chains below, sequenced in a study of technical replicates of blood from a few donors. Clones were sequenced by immunoSEQ multiplex PCR, and TCRdb holds only the in-frame ones, with some missing. The repertoire holds over 55,000 clones, with approximately 95% as singletons. Sequencing was carried out using PBMCs. The receptors come from a human donor in good health. Some clones in this sample may be carry-over from other donors' samples.

The chain carries TRBV7-6 and TRBJ2-1; 9 bases are shared with TRBD2. Germline CDR1 and CDR2: SGHVS and FNYEAQ. The V gene end was trimmed by 3 bases and the J gene end by 4 bases; junction bases not matched to a gene: 7. The CDR3 length is 16 residues. The CDR3 DNA reads as TGTGCCAGCAGCTTTGAGGCGGGGGGGCCTTACAATGAGCAGTTCTTC. Translating it yields CASSFEAGGPYNEQFF.

The chain uses TRBV27 and TRBJ2-2; unclear D gene. V was pared by 3 bases and J by 3 bases, with 8 bases between. From germline, CDR1 is MNHEY and CDR2 SMNVEV (reference sequence). The CDR3 spans 14 residues. The CDR3 spells CASSFFRDTGELFF. In DNA form, the CDR3 reads TGTGCCAGCAGTTTTTTCCGGGACACCGGGGAGCTGTTTTTT.

The V gene is TRBV4-1, the J gene TRBJ1-2, with 7 bases matching TRBD1. This CDR3 spans 18 amino acids. V trimming: 3 bases; J trimming: 0 bases; junction bases outside the gene matches: 13. Germline values: CDR1 MGHRA, CDR2 YSYEKL. The CDR3 is CASSQRIPGQRSNYGYTF. In DNA, the CDR3 is TGCGCCAGCAGCCAGCGCATCCCGGGACAGCGATCTAACTATGGCTACACCTTC.

The rearrangement uses TRBV5-1 and TRBJ2-2, with TRBD2 matching 8 bases. The CDR3 has 16 residues. V was pared by 4 bases and J by 5 bases, with 10 bases of the junction left unmatched. The germline CDR1 and CDR2 sequences are SGHRS and YFSETQ. Here the CDR3 DNA reads TGCGCCAGCAGCAGTACTAGCGGCCGGGGTACCGGGGAGCTGTTTTTT. Its translation: CASSSTSGRGTGELFF.

There are a few counts of this clone. This chain uses TRBV27 with TRBJ1-2, with TRBD1 matching over 10 bases. V trimming: 8 bases; J trimming: 4 bases; junction bases outside the gene matches: 16. The CDR3 contains 17 residues. CDR1 and CDR2 (germline): MNHEY, SMNVEV (reference sequence). For the CDR3, the DNA is TGTGCCAGCCCCTCCGTACTCCCGGACAGGGGGGTCTATGGCTACACCTTC. Translating gives CASPSVLPDRGVYGYTF.